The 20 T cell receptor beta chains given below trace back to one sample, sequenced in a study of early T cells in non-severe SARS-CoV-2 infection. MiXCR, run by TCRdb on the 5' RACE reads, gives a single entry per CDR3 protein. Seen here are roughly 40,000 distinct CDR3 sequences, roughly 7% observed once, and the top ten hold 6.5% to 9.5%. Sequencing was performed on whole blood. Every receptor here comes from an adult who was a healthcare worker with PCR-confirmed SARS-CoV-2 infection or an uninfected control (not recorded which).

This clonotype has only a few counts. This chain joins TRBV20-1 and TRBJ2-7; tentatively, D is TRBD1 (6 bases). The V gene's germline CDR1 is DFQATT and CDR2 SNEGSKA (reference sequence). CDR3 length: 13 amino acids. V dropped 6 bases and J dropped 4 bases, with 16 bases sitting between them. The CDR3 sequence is CSAEKDSDYEQYF. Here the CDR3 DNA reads TGCAGTGCCGAGAAGGACAGTGATTACGAGCAGTACTTC.

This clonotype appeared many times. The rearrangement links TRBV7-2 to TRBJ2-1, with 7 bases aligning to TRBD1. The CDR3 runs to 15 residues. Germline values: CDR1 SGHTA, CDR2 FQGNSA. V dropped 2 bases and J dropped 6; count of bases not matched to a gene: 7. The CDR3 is CASSLTGQTINEQFF. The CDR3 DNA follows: TGTGCCAGCAGCTTAACGGGACAGACTATCAATGAGCAGTTCTTC.

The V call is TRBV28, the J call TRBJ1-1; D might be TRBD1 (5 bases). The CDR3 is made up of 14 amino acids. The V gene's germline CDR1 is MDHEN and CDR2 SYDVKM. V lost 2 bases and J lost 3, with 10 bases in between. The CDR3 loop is CASSLAGRDTEAFF. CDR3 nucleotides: TGTGCCAGCAGTTTAGCGGGCAGGGACACTGAAGCTTTCTTT.

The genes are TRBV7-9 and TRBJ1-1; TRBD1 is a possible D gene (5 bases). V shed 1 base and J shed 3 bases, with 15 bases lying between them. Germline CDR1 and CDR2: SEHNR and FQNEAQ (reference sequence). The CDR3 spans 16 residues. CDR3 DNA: TGTGCCAGCAGCTTAGTTTTCGGGGGGACCGACACTGAAGCTTTCTTT. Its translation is CASSLVFGGTDTEAFF. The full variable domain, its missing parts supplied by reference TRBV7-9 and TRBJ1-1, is DTGVSQNPRHKITKRGQNVTFRCDPISEHNRLYWYRQTLGQGPEFLTYFQNEAQLEKSRLLSDRFSAERPKGSFSTLEIQRTEQGDSAMYLCASSLVFGGTDTEAFFGQGTRLTVV.

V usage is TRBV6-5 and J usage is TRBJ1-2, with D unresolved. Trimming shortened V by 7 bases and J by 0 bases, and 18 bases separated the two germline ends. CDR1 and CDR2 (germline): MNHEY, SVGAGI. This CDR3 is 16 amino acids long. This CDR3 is CASTESRRVTNYGYTF. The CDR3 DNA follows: TGTGCCAGCACCGAATCCCGGAGGGTAACTAACTATGGCTACACCTTC.

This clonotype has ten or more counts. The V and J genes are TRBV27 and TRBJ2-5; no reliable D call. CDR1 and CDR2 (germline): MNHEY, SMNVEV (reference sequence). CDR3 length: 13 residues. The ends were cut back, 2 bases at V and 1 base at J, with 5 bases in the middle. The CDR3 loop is CASSLLFQETQYF. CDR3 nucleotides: TGTGCCAGCAGTTTACTCTTCCAAGAGACCCAGTACTTC.

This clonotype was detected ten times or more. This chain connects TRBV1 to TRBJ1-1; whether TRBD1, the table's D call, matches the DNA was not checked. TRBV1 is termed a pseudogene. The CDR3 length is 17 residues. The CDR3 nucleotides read TGCACCAGCAGCCCCCGCAGGGGGCGGATTGTGAACACTGAAGCTTTCTTT. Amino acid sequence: CTSSPRRGRIVNTEAFF.

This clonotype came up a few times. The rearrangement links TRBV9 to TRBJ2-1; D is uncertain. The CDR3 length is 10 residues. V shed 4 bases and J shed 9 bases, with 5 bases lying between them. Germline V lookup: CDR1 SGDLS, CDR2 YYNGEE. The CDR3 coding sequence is TGTGCCAGCAGCCCCGGTGAGCAGTTCTTC. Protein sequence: CASSPGEQFF.

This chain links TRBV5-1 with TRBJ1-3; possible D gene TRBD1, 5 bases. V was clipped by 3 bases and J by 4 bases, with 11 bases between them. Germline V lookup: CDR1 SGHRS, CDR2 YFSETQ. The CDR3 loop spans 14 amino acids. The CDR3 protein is CASSSGMRGNTIYF. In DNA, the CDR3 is TGCGCCAGCAGCTCAGGGATGAGGGGAAACACCATATATTTT.

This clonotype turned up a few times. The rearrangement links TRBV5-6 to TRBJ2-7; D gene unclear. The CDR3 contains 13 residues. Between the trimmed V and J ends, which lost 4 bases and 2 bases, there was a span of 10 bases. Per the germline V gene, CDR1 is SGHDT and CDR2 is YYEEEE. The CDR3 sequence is CASSPGRAYEQYF. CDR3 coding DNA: TGTGCCAGCAGCCCCGGAAGGGCCTACGAGCAGTACTTC. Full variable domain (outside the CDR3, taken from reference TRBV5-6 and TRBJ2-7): DAGVTQSPTHLIKTRGQQVTLRCSPKSGHDTVSWYQQALGQGPQFIFQYYEEEERQRGNFPDRFSGHQFPNYSSELNVNALLLGDSALYLCASSPGRAYEQYFGPGTRLTVT.

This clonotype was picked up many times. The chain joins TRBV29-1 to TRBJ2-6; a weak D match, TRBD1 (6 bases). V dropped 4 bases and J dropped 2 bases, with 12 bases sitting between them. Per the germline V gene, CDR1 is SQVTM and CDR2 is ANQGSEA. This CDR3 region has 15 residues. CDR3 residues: CSVVATGTGANVLTF. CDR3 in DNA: TGCAGCGTTGTCGCAACAGGGACTGGGGCCAACGTCCTGACTTTC.

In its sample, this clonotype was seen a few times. This CDR3 reads CATSTRIGNEQFF. CDR3 coding DNA: TGTGCCACCTCGACTAGAATTGGGAATGAGCAGTTCTTC. The chain is built from TRBV11-3 and TRBJ2-1, with a weak D call TRBD2 (6 bases). V dropped 10 bases and J dropped 7 bases, with 17 bases sitting between them. The CDR3 spans 13 residues. Germline CDR1 reads SGHNT; CDR2 reads YENEEA.

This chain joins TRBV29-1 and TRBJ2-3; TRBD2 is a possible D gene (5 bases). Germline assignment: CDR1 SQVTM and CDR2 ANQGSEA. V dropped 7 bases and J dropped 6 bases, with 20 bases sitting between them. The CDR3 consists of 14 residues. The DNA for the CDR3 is TGCAGCGCCGCTCCCGGACTCGGCGGGGATACGCAGTATTTT. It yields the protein CSAAPGLGGDTQYF.

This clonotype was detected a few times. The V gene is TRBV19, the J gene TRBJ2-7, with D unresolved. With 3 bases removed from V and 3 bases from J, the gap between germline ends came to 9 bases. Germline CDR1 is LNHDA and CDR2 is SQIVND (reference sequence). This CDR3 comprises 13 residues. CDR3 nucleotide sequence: TGTGCCAGTAGTATCATGTTGGACTACGAGCAGTACTTC. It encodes CASSIMLDYEQYF.

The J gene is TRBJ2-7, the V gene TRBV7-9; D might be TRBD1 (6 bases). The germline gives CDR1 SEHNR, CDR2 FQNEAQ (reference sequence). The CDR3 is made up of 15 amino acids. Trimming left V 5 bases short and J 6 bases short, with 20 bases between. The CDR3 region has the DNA TGTGCCAGCAGCGCCCGGGACACCCTCACTACCGAGCAGTACTTC. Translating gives CASSARDTLTTEQYF.

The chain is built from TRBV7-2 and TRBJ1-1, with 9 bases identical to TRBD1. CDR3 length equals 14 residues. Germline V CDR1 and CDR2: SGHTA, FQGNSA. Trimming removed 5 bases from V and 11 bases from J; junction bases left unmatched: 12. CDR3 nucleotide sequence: TGTGCCAGCAGCCAAGAAAGGACAGGGGCGGAGGCTTTCTTT. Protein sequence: CASSQERTGAEAFF.

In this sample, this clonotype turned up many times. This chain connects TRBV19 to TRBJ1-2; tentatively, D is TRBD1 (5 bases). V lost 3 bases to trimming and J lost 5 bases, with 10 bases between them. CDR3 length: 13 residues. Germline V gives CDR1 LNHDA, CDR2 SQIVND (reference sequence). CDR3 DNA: TGTGCCAGTAGTATTCTACAGGAGTATGGCTACACCTTC. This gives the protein CASSILQEYGYTF.

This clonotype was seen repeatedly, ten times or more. This CDR3 reads CASRAGQSTDTQYF. The CDR3 DNA is TGTGCCAGCAGAGCGGGTCAAAGCACAGATACGCAGTATTTT. The chain is built from TRBV28 and TRBJ2-3; perhaps TRBD2 as D (6 bases). The CDR3 is 14 residues long. Looked up from germline, CDR1 is MDHEN and CDR2 is SYDVKM. The V end was cut by 6 bases, the J end by 0 bases, with 10 bases between. Full variable domain (rest looked up from reference TRBV28 and TRBJ2-3): DVKVTQSSRYLVKRTGEKVFLECVQDMDHENMFWYRQDPGLGLRLIYFSYDVKMKEKGDIPEGYSVSREKKERFSLILESASTNQTSMYLCASRAGQSTDTQYFGPGTRLTVL.

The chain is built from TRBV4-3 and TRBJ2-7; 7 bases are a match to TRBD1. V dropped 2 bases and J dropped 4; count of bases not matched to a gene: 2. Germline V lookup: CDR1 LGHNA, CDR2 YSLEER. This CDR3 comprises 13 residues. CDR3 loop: CASSQNRGYEQYF. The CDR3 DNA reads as TGCGCCAGCAGCCAAAACAGGGGATACGAGCAGTACTTC.

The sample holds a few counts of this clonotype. The CDR3: CASSLWEGGSGNTIYF. CDR3 coding DNA: TGTGCCAGCAGCTTATGGGAAGGGGGTTCTGGAAACACCATATATTTT. The rearrangement joins TRBV7-2 to TRBJ1-3, with D possibly being TRBD1 (6 bases). Between the trimmed V and J ends, which lost 2 bases and 1 base, there was a span of 12 bases. CDR1 is SGHTA, CDR2 FQGNSA, per germline. This CDR3 has 16 amino acids.